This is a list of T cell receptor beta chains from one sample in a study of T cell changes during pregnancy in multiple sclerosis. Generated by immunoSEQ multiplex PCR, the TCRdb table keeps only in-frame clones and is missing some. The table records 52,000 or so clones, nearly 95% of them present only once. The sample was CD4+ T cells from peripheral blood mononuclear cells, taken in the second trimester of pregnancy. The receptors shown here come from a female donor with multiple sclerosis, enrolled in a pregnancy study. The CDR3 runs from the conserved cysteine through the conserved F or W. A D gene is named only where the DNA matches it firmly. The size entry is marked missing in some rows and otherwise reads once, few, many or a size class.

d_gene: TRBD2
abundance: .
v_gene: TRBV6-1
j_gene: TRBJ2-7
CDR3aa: CASTLGGSSYEQYF
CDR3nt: TGTGCCAGCACGCTGGGGGGGAGCTCCTACGAGCAGTACTTC

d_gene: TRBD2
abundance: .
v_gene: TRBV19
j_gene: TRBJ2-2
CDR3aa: CASNGRSTGELFF
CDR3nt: TGTGCCAGTAACGGGAGGAGCACCGGGGAGCTGTTTTTT

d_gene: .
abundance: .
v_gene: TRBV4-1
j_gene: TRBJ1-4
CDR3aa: CASSRDAGQGNEKLFF
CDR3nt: TGCGCCAGCAGCCGCGACGCGGGGCAGGGAAATGAAAAACTGTTTTTT

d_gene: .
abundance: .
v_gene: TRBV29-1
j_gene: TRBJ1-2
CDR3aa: CSVDSSRDGYTF
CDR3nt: TGCAGCGTTGATAGCAGTAGAGATGGCTACACCTTC

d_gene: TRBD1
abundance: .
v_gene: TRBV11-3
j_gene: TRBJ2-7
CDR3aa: CASSSPRTGYYEQYF
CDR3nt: TGTGCCAGCAGCTCACCTCGGACAGGTTACTACGAGCAGTACTTC

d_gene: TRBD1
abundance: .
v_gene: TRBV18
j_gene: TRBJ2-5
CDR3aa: CASSLTAGTAQETQYF
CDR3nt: TGTGCCAGCTCACTCACTGCCGGGACAGCCCAAGAGACCCAGTACTTC

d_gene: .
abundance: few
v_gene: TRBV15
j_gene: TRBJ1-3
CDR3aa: CATSRGDIVGNTIYF
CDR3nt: TGTGCCACCAGCAGAGGGGACATTGTGGGAAACACCATATATTTT

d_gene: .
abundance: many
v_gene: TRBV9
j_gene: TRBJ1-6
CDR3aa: CASSVGEQPELPLHF
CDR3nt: TGTGCCAGCAGCGTAGGAGAACAGCCAGAATTGCCCCTCCACTTT

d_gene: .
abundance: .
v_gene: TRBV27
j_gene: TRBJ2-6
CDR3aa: CASKEAGAVGANVLTF
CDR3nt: TGTGCCAGCAAGGAGGCAGGCGCGGTTGGGGCCAACGTCCTGACTTTC

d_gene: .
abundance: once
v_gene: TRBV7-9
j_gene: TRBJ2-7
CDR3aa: CASTRGPYEQYF
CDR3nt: TGTGCCAGCACCAGGGGTCCATACGAGCAGTACTTC

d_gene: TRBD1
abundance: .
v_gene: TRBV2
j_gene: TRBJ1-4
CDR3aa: CASTKLKDRGGEKLFF
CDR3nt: TGTGCCAGCACCAAACTTAAAGACAGGGGCGGTGAAAAACTGTTTTTT

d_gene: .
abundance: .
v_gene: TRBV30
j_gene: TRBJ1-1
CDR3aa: CAWSGSLSEAFF
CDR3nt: TGTGCCTGGAGTGGTAGTCTATCTGAAGCTTTCTTT

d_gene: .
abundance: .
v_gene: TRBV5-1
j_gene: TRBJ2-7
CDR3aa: CASSLDTYEQYF
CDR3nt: TGCGCCAGCAGCTTGGATACCTACGAGCAGTACTTC

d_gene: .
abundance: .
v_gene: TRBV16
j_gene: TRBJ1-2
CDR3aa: CASSQSGRAAYGYTF
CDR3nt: TGTGCCAGCAGCCAATCGGGCAGGGCGGCCTATGGCTACACCTTC

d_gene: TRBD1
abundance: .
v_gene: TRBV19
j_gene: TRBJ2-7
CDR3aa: CASTGTGPDEQYF
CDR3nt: TGTGCCAGTACCGGGACAGGACCCGACGAGCAGTACTTC

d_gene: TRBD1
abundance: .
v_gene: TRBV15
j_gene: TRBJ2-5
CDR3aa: CATSSDRGWEETQYF
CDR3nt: TGTGCCACCAGCAGCGACAGGGGGTGGGAAGAGACCCAGTACTTC

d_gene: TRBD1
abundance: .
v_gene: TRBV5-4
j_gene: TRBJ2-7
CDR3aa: CASSSQTGSGEQYF
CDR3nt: TGTGCCAGCAGCTCTCAGACAGGGAGCGGCGAGCAGTACTTC

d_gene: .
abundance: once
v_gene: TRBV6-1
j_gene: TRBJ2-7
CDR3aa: CASRTVTPGEQYF
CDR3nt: TGTGCCAGCAGGACAGTGACCCCGGGCGAGCAGTACTTC

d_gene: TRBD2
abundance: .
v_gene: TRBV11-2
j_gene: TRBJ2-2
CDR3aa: CASRRPGGVHTGELFF
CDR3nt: TGTGCCAGCAGACGCCCGGGGGGGGTGCACACCGGGGAGCTGTTTTTT